The 32 T cell receptor beta chains below all came from one sample that was sequenced in a study of patients and donors after allogeneic stem cell transplantation. TCRdb redid the calling of the RT-PCR reads with MiXCR, one entry per CDR3 protein. The table has 390,000 or so distinct CDR3 sequences, under 20% seen once. The sample was blood, either unsorted or a sorted T cell fraction (not recorded which). The receptors stem from a human donor who was either an allogeneic HSCT recipient or a stem cell or donor lymphocyte infusion donor (not recorded which). It is not recorded whose cells these are; they may come from a transplant donor.

V is TRBV4-1 and J is TRBJ1-6; 10 positions match TRBD1. The V gene's germline CDR1 is MGHRA and CDR2 YSYEKL. The CDR3 is made up of 16 amino acids. V gave up 3 bases and J gave up 6 bases; unmatched junction bases: 5. This chain's CDR3 is CASSQKGQGINSPLHF. CDR3 bases: TGCGCCAGCAGCCAGAAGGGACAGGGGATTAATTCACCCCTCCACTTT.

V usage is TRBV7-2 and J usage is TRBJ1-1; D is perhaps TRBD1 (5 bases). Germline loops: CDR1 SGHTA, CDR2 FQGNSA. The CDR3 length is 16 residues. The V gene lost 3 bases and the J gene lost 0 bases, with 14 bases spanning the gap. The CDR3 here is CASSFPRQIMNTEAFF. DNA of the CDR3: TGTGCCAGCAGCTTCCCCAGACAGATCATGAACACTGAAGCTTTCTTT.

There are many counts of this clonotype. The chain joins TRBV12-3 or TRBV12-4 to TRBJ2-1, with TRBD2 matching 8 bases. After removal of 10 bases from V and 7 bases from J, the junction contained 12 bases not matched to a gene. This CDR3 contains 14 residues. The DNA for the CDR3 is TGTGCCACCACGACGGGACTAGGAATTAATGAGCAGTTCTTC. Residues: CATTTGLGINEQFF.

This clonotype was seen at least ten times. V is TRBV12-3 or TRBV12-4 and J is TRBJ1-1; the D is unclear. This CDR3 comprises 15 residues. Trimming took off 6 bases at V and 1 base at J, with 15 bases between the two ends. The CDR3 nucleotides are TGTGCCAGCAGGATACTTGAGGGAAGGAACACTGAAGCTTTCTTT. It yields the protein CASRILEGRNTEAFF.

The J gene is TRBJ1-4, the V gene TRBV7-2, with D tentatively TRBD1 (5 bases). Between the trimmed V and J ends, which lost 4 bases and 5 bases, there was a span of 11 bases. The CDR3 has 14 residues. Germline CDR1 reads SGHTA; CDR2 reads FQGNSA. As DNA, the CDR3 is TGTGCCAGCAGCTCAACGACAGAAAATGAAAAACTGTTTTTT. It codes for CASSSTTENEKLFF.

The sample holds many counts of this clonotype. The chain carries TRBV5-1 and TRBJ1-6, with D uncertain. The CDR3 is 14 amino acids. With 0 bases removed from V and 8 bases from J, the gap between germline ends came to 9 bases. Germline loops: CDR1 SGHRS, CDR2 YFSETQ. This chain's CDR3 is CASSLEGSDSPLHF. CDR3 coding DNA: TGCGCCAGCAGCTTGGAAGGGAGTGATTCACCCCTCCACTTT.

This clonotype was seen a few times. The gene calls are TRBV12-3 or TRBV12-4 and TRBJ2-5; TRBD2 might be the D (6 bases). CDR3 length: 15 amino acids. The V end was cut by 0 bases, the J end by 0 bases, with 8 bases between. CDR3 protein: CASSLATSHQETQYF. CDR3 nucleotides: TGTGCCAGCAGTTTAGCTACTAGCCACCAAGAGACCCAGTACTTC.

This clonotype appeared many times. CDR3 DNA sequence: TGTGCCAGCAGTTTATCACTAGCGGAGACCCAGTACTTC. Amino acids: CASSLSLAETQYF. V and J are TRBV27 and TRBJ2-5; 7 bases map to TRBD2. V trimming: 0 bases; J trimming: 5 bases; junction bases outside the gene matches: 0. CDR1 is MNHEY and CDR2 is SMNVEV in the germline V gene (reference sequence). The length of the CDR3 is 13 residues.

In this sample, this clonotype turned up a few times. The J gene is TRBJ2-7, the V gene TRBV18; 12 bases align to TRBD1. Germline V gives CDR1 KGHSH, CDR2 LQKENI. The V segment lost 2 bases and the J segment 1 base; nucleotides outside the gene matches: 12. This CDR3 is 19 amino acids long. The CDR3 loop reads CASSPRGQGALQRSYEQYF. The CDR3 DNA follows: TGTGCCAGCTCACCAAGGGGACAGGGGGCCCTCCAACGTTCCTACGAGCAGTACTTC.

A few counts support this clonotype. This sequence joins TRBV18 and TRBJ2-7, with 10 bases that match TRBD2. CDR1 is KGHSH and CDR2 is LQKENI in the germline V gene. After removal of 6 bases from V and 4 bases from J, the junction contained 9 bases not matched to a gene. The CDR3 contains 15 residues. CDR3 DNA sequence: TGTGCCAGCTCCCGGCCTAGCGGGAGTAATTACGAGCAGTACTTC. It specifies CASSRPSGSNYEQYF.

The chain is built from TRBV5-1 and TRBJ2-6, with no clear D. CDR1 SGHRS and CDR2 YFSETQ come from the germline V gene. The germline V and J ends were trimmed by 2 bases and 0 bases, with 9 bases remaining between them. This CDR3 has 16 amino acids. CDR3 region: CASSFPESSGANVLTF. The CDR3 DNA sequence: TGCGCCAGCAGCTTTCCAGAGAGCTCTGGGGCCAACGTCCTGACTTTC.

This clonotype was seen a few times. The rearrangement uses TRBV29-1 and TRBJ1-2; D perhaps matches TRBD1 (5 bases). Trimming shortened V by 6 bases and J by 4 bases, and 18 bases separated the two germline ends. The CDR3 is 14 amino acids. Germline assignment: CDR1 SQVTM and CDR2 ANQGSEA. The CDR3 region has the DNA TGCAGCGTGGGGGGGAGACAGACCTCCTATGGCTACACCTTC. Protein product: CSVGGRQTSYGYTF.

This clonotype was observed a few times. V and J are TRBV4-2 and TRBJ1-5; no firm D call. CDR3 size: 14 residues. The V and J ends lost 3 bases and 4 bases respectively, with 10 bases between them. CDR1 is LGHNA and CDR2 is YNFKEQ in the germline V gene. In nucleotides, the CDR3 is TGTGCCAGCAGCCAGCCGGGCCGTAATCAGCCCCAGCATTTT. It specifies CASSQPGRNQPQHF.

The V and J genes are TRBV10-3 and TRBJ1-5, with D unclear. The germline V gene encodes CDR1 ENHRY and CDR2 SYGVKD. The ends were cut back, 0 bases at V and 4 bases at J, with 4 bases in the middle. This CDR3 spans 13 amino acids. The CDR3 coding sequence is TGTGCCATCAGTGAGTCATGGAATCAGCCCCAGCATTTT. This codes for CAISESWNQPQHF.

This clonotype was recorded a few times. The chain joins TRBV3-1 to TRBJ1-1; the match to TRBD1 covers 7 bases. J lost 1 base, V lost 3 bases, and 2 bases had no gene match. The germline V gene has CDR1 LGHDT and CDR2 YNNKEL (reference sequence). CDR3 length: 14 residues. The CDR3 DNA reads TGTGCCAGCAGCCACGGACAGGAGAACACTGAAGCTTTCTTT. This encodes CASSHGQENTEAFF.

The chain carries TRBV5-1 and TRBJ1-3, with 7 bases fitting TRBD1. The length of the CDR3 is 18 residues. V lost 4 bases and J lost 2; bases outside the gene matches: 15. CDR1 is SGHRS, CDR2 YFSETQ, per germline. The DNA for the CDR3 is TGCGCCAGCAGCGTCGATCGACAGGGTCTTGGGCCTGGAAACACCATATATTTT. It encodes CASSVDRQGLGPGNTIYF.

This clonotype was seen repeatedly, ten times or more. This chain connects TRBV7-9 to TRBJ2-7; weak D call: TRBD2 (6 bases). The germline V and J ends were trimmed by 3 bases and 5 bases, with 20 bases remaining between them. The CDR3 has 16 amino acids. CDR1 and CDR2 (germline): SEHNR, FQNEAQ (reference sequence). CDR3 sequence reads: CASSLGARLVGDEQYF. In DNA, the CDR3 is TGTGCCAGCAGCTTGGGTGCTCGACTAGTGGGCGACGAGCAGTACTTC.

This clonotype was observed a handful of times. This chain connects TRBV20-1 to TRBJ2-2; 8 nucleotides match TRBD2. The V gene end was trimmed by 6 bases and the J gene end by 6 bases; junction bases not matched to a gene: 0. Germline CDR1 reads DFQATT; CDR2 reads SNEGSKA (reference sequence). This CDR3 is 11 amino acids long. The CDR3 sequence is CSAGGAGELFF. CDR3 nucleotide sequence: TGCAGTGCCGGGGGGGCCGGGGAGCTGTTTTTT.

This sequence joins TRBV6-1 and TRBJ2-1; 10 bases map to TRBD1. Germline V lookup: CDR1 MNHNS, CDR2 SASEGT. The CDR3 sequence is 15 residues long. Unmatched junction bases numbered 6, after V lost 4 bases and J lost 6 bases. The CDR3 here is CASSVSGTGVNEQFF. DNA for the CDR3: TGTGCCAGCAGTGTGTCCGGGACAGGGGTCAATGAGCAGTTCTTC.

This clonotype has more than one count but fewer than ten. The chain links TRBV18 to TRBJ1-6, with 12 positions matching TRBD1. The germline CDR1 and CDR2 sequences are KGHSH and LQKENI. Trimming cost V 3 bases and J 6 bases; bases outside gene matches: 6. The CDR3 totals 17 residues. The CDR3 region is CASSPGQGARGNSPLHF. CDR3 DNA sequence: TGTGCCAGCTCACCGGGACAGGGGGCTCGCGGTAATTCACCCCTCCACTTT.

The rearrangement uses TRBV2 and TRBJ2-3; 12 bases align to TRBD2. This CDR3 is 16 amino acids long. The ends lost 3 bases at V and 5 bases at J; junction bases unmatched: 6. Germline V gene lookup returns CDR1 SNHLY and CDR2 FYNNEI. The CDR3 is CASSDWGLAGLDTQYF. The DNA for the CDR3 is TGTGCCAGCAGTGATTGGGGACTAGCGGGTTTAGATACGCAGTATTTT.

The chain has TRBV18 and TRBJ1-5, with D perhaps matching TRBD1 (6 bases). The CDR3 covers 17 residues. Trimming shortened V by 3 bases and J by 0 bases, and 15 bases separated the two germline ends. Per the germline V gene, CDR1 is KGHSH and CDR2 is LQKENI. CDR3 amino acids: CASSPWGREYSNQPQHF. DNA of the CDR3: TGTGCCAGCTCACCGTGGGGGCGGGAGTATAGCAATCAGCCCCAGCATTTT.

The chain has TRBV7-3 and TRBJ2-1; TRBD2 matches 9 bases. J was trimmed by 7 bases and V by 2 bases; bases with no gene match: 6. CDR3 length equals 15 residues. CDR1 and CDR2 (germline): SGHTA, FQGTGA. The CDR3 reads CASSLGRGGRNEQFF. The CDR3 region has the DNA TGTGCCAGCAGCTTAGGGCGGGGGGGGAGGAATGAGCAGTTCTTC.

This clonotype was seen only a few times. The rearrangement links TRBV7-2 to TRBJ1-2, with a possible D match to TRBD1 (6 bases). Trimming removed 6 bases from V and 7 bases from J, with 18 bases in between. Germline-derived CDR1 and CDR2 are SGHTA and FQGNSA. This CDR3 has 14 residues. This CDR3 is CASRPNGGVSGYTF. The CDR3 DNA follows: TGTGCCAGCAGACCAAACGGGGGCGTCTCTGGCTACACCTTC.

Many counts were recorded for this clonotype. The chain combines TRBV2 with TRBJ2-7, with 9 positions matching TRBD1. V lost 6 bases to trimming and J lost 2 bases; unmatched junction nucleotides: 5. Germline V gives CDR1 SNHLY, CDR2 FYNNEI. This CDR3 comprises 14 residues. In DNA, the CDR3 is TGTGCCAGCAGCGCTACAGGGGGCCCCTACGAGCAGTACTTC. Residues: CASSATGGPYEQYF.

This clonotype was seen only a few times. DNA of the CDR3: TGTGCCGCCTCGAAGGGTTCGAACACTGAAGCTTTCTTT. Translation gives CAASKGSNTEAFF. The rearrangement joins TRBV2 to TRBJ1-1, with D unresolved. The CDR3 runs to 13 residues. V lost 11 bases and J 1 base, leaving 14 bases between the germline ends. The germline V gene has CDR1 SNHLY and CDR2 FYNNEI.

For this clonotype: A read error may be the cause here, since a much bigger clone is one base away. V is TRBV7-2 and J is TRBJ2-1; perhaps TRBD1 as D (5 bases). Deletions cut 1 base from V and 5 bases from J, with 15 bases between. CDR1 and CDR2 from the germline V gene are SGHTA and FQGNSA. This CDR3 spans 16 amino acids. CDR3 in amino acids: CASSLGGAWGNNEQFF. As DNA, the CDR3 is TGTGCCAGCAGCTTAGGTGGGGCGTGGGGAAACAATGAGCAGTTCTTC.

Ten or more counts support this clonotype. The J gene is TRBJ1-3, the V gene TRBV29-1; D is ambiguous. V was trimmed by 4 bases and J by 4 bases, leaving 11 bases between them. This CDR3 is built from 13 residues. The germline CDR1 and CDR2 sequences are SQVTM and ANQGSEA. The CDR3 nucleotides read TGCAGCGTTGCCGCCGGGTCCGGAAACACCATATATTTT. This translates into CSVAAGSGNTIYF.

This clonotype was seen a handful of times. The genes are TRBV20-1 and TRBJ2-7; D is possibly TRBD1 (6 bases). Per germline, CDR1 DFQATT and CDR2 SNEGSKA (reference sequence). The CDR3 is made up of 13 amino acids. Between the trimmed V and J ends, which lost 6 bases and 0 bases, there was a span of 12 bases. DNA of the CDR3: TGCAGTGCGTGCTGGGACAACTCCTACGAGCAGTACTTC. It encodes CSACWDNSYEQYF.

This clonotype was seen a few times. The chain couples TRBV20-1 to TRBJ1-1; D gene unclear. The V end lost 5 bases, the J end lost 3 bases, and 4 bases lay between the germline ends. The germline CDR1 and CDR2 sequences are DFQATT and SNEGSKA (reference sequence). This CDR3 spans 10 amino acids. The CDR3: CSAVYTEAFF. The CDR3 nucleotides read TGCAGTGCTGTGTACACTGAAGCTTTCTTT.

This clonotype has more than one count but fewer than ten. The rearrangement links TRBV20-1 to TRBJ2-1; D is possibly TRBD1 (6 bases). The CDR3 loop spans 14 amino acids. CDR1 is DFQATT, CDR2 SNEGSKA, per germline (reference sequence). Trimming stripped 6 bases from V and 0 bases from J, with 12 bases between. DNA for the CDR3: TGCAGTGCACCCGACAGGAGCTCCTACAATGAGCAGTTCTTC. The encoded protein is CSAPDRSSYNEQFF.

The chain carries TRBV4-1 and TRBJ2-2; D might be TRBD2 (7 bases). Germline CDR1 reads MGHRA; CDR2 reads YSYEKL. The CDR3 length is 17 residues. Trimming removed 8 bases at V and 2 bases at J, with 21 bases between. CDR3 loop: CASGLIMGGLNTGELFF. The CDR3 region has the DNA TGCGCCAGCGGCCTTATAATGGGGGGGCTAAACACCGGGGAGCTGTTTTTT.